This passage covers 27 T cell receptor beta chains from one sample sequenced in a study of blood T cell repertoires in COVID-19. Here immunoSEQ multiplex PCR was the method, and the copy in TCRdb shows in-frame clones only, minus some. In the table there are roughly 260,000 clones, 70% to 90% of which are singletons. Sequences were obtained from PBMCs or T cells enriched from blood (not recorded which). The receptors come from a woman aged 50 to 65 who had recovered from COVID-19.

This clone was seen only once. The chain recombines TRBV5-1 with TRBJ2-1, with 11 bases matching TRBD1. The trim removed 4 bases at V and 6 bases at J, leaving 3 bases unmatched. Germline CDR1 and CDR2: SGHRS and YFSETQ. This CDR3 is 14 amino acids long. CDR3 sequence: CASSVDRGLNEQFF. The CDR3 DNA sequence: TGCGCCAGCAGCGTGGACAGGGGGCTCAATGAGCAGTTCTTC. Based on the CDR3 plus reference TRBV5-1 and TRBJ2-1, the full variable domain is KAGVTQTPRYLIKTRGQQVTLSCSPISGHRSVSWYQQTPGQGLQFLFEYFSETQRNKGNFPGRFSGRQFSNSRSEMNVSTLELGDSALYLCASSVDRGLNEQFFGPGTRLTVL.

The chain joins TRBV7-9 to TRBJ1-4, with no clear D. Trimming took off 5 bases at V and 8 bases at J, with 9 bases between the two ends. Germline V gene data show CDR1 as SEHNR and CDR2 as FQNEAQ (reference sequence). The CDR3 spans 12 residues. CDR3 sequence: CASSPRSEKLFF. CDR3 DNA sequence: TGTGCCAGCAGCCCCCGTTCCGAAAAACTGTTTTTT.

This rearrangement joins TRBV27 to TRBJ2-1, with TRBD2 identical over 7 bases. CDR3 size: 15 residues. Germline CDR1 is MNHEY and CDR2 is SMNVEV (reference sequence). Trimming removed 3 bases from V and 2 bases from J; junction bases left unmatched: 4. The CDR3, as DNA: TGTGCCAGCAGTTTCAGCGGGGACGCCTACAATGAGCAGTTCTTC. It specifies CASSFSGDAYNEQFF.

Written as DNA, the CDR3 is TGCGCCAGCAGCGCGGACAGGGTGGGCAATGAGCAGTTCTTC. It is translated as CASSADRVGNEQFF. This chain connects TRBV5-1 to TRBJ2-1, with TRBD1 matching over 8 bases. The CDR3 sequence is 14 residues long. Trimming at V came to 4 bases and at J to 6 bases, leaving 6 bases not matched to a gene. CDR1 is SGHRS, CDR2 YFSETQ, per germline.

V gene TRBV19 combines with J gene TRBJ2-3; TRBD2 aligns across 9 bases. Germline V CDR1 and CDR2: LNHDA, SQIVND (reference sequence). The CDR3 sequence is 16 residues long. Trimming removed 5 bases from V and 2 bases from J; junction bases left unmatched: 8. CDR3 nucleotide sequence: TGTGCCAGTAGTCTTCTCATAGCGGGAGCCACAGATACGCAGTATTTT. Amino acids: CASSLLIAGATDTQYF.

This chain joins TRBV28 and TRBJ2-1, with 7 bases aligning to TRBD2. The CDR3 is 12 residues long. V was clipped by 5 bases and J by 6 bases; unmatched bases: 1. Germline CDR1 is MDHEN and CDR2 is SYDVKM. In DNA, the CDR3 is TGTGCCAGCAGTAGCGGGGTCAATGAGCAGTTCTTC. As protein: CASSSGVNEQFF. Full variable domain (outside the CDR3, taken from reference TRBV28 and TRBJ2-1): DVKVTQSSRYLVKRTGEKVFLECVQDMDHENMFWYRQDPGLGLRLIYFSYDVKMKEKGDIPEGYSVSREKKERFSLILESASTNQTSMYLCASSSGVNEQFFGPGTRLTVL.

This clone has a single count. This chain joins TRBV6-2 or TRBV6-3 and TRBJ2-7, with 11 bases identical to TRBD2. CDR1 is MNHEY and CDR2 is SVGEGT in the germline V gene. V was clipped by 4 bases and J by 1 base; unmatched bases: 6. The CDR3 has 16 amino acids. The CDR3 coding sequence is TGTGCCAGCAGTTTATCTAGCGGGAGGTCATCCTACGAGCAGTACTTC. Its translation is CASSLSSGRSSYEQYF.

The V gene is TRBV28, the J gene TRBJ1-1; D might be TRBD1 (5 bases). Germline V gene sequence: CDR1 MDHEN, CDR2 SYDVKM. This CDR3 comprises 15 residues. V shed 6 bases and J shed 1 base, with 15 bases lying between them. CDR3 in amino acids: CASSSSGRGNTEAFF. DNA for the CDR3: TGTGCCAGCAGCTCCTCGGGGAGGGGGAACACTGAAGCTTTCTTT.

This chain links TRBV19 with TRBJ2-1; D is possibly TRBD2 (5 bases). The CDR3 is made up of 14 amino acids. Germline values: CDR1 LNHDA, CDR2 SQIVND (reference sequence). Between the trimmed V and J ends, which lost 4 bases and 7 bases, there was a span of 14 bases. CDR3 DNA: TGTGCCAGTAGTACGAAATGGGGAGCAAATGAGCAGTTCTTC. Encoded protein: CASSTKWGANEQFF. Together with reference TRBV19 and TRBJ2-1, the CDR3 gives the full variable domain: DGGITQSPKYLFRKEGQNVTLSCEQNLNHDAMYWYRQDPGQGLRLIYYSQIVNDFQKGDIAEGYSVSREKKESFPLTVTSAQKNPTAFYLCASSTKWGANEQFFGPGTRLTVL.

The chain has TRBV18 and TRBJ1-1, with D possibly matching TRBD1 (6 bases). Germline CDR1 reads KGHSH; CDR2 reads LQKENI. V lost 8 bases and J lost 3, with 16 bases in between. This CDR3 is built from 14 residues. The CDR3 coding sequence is TGTGCCAGCCAATCACAGGGAAGATACACTGAAGCTTTCTTT. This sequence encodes CASQSQGRYTEAFF.

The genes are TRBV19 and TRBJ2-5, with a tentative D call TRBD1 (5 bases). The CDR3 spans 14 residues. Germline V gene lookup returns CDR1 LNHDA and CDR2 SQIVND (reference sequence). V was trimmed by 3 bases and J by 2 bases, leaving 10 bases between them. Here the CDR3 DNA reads TGTGCCAGTAGTATCTCGGCAGGGCAAGAGACCCAGTACTTC. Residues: CASSISAGQETQYF. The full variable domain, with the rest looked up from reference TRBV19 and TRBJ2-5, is DGGITQSPKYLFRKEGQNVTLSCEQNLNHDAMYWYRQDPGQGLRLIYYSQIVNDFQKGDIAEGYSVSREKKESFPLTVTSAQKNPTAFYLCASSISAGQETQYFGPGTRLLVL.

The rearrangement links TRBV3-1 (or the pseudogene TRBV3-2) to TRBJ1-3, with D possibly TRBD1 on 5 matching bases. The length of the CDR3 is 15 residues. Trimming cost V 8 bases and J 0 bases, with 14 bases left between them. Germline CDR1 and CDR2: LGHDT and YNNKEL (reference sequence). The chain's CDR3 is CASGAWGFSGNTIYF. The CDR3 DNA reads TGTGCCAGCGGGGCATGGGGATTCTCTGGAAACACCATATATTTT.

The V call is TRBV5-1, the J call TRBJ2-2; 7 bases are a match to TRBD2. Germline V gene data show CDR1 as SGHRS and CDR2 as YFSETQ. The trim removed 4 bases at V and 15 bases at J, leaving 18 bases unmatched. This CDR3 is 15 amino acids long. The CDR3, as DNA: TGCGCCAGCAGCCGAGCCGGGACCACCTCCGGGAGGATGTTTTTT. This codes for CASSRAGTTSGRMFF.

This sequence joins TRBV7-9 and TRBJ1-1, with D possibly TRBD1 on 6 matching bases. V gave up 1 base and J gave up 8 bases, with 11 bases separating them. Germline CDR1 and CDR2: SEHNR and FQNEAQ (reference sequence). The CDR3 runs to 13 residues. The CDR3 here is CASSLEGGGEAFF. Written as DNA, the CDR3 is TGTGCCAGCAGCTTAGAAGGGGGTGGGGAAGCTTTCTTT.

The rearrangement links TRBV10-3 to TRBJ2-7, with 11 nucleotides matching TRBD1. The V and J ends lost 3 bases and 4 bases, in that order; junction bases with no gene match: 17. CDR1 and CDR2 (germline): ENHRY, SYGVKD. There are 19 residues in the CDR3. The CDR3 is CAISDSHHLGQGVGYEQYF. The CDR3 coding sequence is TGTGCCATCAGTGACTCCCACCACCTGGGACAGGGGGTAGGTTACGAGCAGTACTTC.

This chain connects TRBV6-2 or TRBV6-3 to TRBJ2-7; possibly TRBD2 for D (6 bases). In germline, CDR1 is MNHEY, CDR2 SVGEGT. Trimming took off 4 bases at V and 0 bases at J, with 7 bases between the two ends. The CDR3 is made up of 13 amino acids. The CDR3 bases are TGTGCCAGCAGTTGGGAGGTCTCCTACGAGCAGTACTTC. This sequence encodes CASSWEVSYEQYF.

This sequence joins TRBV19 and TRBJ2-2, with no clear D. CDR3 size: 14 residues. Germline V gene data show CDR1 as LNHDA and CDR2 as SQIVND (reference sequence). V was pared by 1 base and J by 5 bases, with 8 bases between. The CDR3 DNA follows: TGTGCCAGTAGTATAGGAGGCGAGACCGGGGAGCTGTTTTTT. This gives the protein CASSIGGETGELFF.

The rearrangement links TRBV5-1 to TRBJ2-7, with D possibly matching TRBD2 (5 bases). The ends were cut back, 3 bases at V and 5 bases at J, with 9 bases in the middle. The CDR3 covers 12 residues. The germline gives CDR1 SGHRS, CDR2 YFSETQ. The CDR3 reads CASSWTGNEQYF. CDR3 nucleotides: TGCGCCAGCAGCTGGACTGGGAACGAGCAGTACTTC.

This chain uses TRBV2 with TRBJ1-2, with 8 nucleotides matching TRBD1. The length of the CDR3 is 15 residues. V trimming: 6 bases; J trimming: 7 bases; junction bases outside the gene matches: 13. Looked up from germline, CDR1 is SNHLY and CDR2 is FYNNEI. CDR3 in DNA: TGTGCCAGCAGCGTGTACCAGGGGGCTGGGTTTGGCTACACCTTC. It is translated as CASSVYQGAGFGYTF. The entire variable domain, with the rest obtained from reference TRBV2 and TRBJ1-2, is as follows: EPEVTQTPSHQVTQMGQEVILRCVPISNHLYFYWYRQILGQKVEFLVSFYNNEISEKSEIFDDQFSVERPDGSNFTLKIRSTKLEDSAMYFCASSVYQGAGFGYTFGSGTRLTVV.

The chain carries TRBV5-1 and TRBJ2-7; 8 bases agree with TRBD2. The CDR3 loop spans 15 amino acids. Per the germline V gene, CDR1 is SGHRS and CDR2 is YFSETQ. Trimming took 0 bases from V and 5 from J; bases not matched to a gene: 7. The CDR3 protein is CASSLDGRTSNEQYF. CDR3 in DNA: TGCGCCAGCAGCTTGGACGGAAGGACTAGCAACGAGCAGTACTTC.

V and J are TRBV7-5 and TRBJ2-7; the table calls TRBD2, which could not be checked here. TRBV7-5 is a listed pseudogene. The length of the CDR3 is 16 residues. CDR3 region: CARSYTSGMGSYEQYF. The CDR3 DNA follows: TGTGCCAGAAGCTACACTAGCGGGATGGGCTCCTACGAGCAGTACTTC.

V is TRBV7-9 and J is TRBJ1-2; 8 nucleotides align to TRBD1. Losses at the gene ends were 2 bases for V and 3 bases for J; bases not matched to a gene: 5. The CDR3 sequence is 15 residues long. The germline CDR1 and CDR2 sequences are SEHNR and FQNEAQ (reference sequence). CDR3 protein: CASSLWDRRYYGYTF. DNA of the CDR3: TGTGCCAGCAGCTTATGGGACAGGAGATACTATGGCTACACCTTC.

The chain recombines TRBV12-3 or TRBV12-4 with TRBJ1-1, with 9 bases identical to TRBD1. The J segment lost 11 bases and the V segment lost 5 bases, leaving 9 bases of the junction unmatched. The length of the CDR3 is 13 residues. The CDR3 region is CASSTRTGGGAFF. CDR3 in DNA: TGTGCCAGCAGTACTCGTACAGGGGGCGGGGCTTTCTTT.

The CDR3 region is CATRSRMRGNYGYTF. Here the CDR3 DNA reads TGTGCCACCAGGTCTCGTATGCGTGGTAACTATGGCTACACCTTC. The chain couples TRBV6-5 to TRBJ1-2, with unresolved D. Germline loops: CDR1 MNHEY, CDR2 SVGAGI. V lost 10 bases to trimming and J lost 1 base, with 19 bases between them. CDR3 length equals 15 residues.

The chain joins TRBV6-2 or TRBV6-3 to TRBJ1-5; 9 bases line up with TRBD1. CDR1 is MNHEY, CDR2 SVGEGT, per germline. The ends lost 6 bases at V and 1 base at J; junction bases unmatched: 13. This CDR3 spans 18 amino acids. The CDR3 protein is CASSPYRGRRSSNQPQHF. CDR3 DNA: TGTGCCAGCAGCCCTTACAGGGGGCGACGGTCGAGCAATCAGCCCCAGCATTTT.

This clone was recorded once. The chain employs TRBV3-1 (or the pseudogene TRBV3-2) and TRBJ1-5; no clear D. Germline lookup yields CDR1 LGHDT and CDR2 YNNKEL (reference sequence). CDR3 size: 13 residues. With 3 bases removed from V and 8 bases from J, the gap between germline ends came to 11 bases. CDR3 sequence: CASSHGRSEPQHF. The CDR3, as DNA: TGTGCCAGCAGCCATGGAAGGAGTGAGCCCCAGCATTTT.

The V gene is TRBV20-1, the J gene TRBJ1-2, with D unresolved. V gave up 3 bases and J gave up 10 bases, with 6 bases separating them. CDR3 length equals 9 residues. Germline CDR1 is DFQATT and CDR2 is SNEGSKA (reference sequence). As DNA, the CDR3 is TGCAGTGCTAGGGAGCCCTACACCTTC. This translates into CSAREPYTF.